A selection of T cell receptor beta chains follows, all from one sample in a study of CD8 T cells in Susac syndrome. TCRdb redid the calling of the immunoSEQ multiplex PCR reads with MiXCR, one entry per CDR3 protein. Of about 150,000 distinct CDR3 sequences listed, more than 85% were seen once; the top ten hold more than 0.15%. Input material: CD8+ T cells from PBMCs. These receptors came from a human donor with Susac syndrome. The CDR3 runs from the conserved cysteine through the conserved F or W. The order of the fields is clone size, V gene, J gene, D gene, CDR3 protein, CDR3 DNA. D genes are given only for firm matches. Only some rows state a clone size, as once, few, many or a class for expanded clones.

abundance: once
v_gene: TRBV28
j_gene: TRBJ2-1
d_gene: -
CDR3aa: CASSPFSGEVDNEQFF
CDR3nt: TGTGCCAGCAGTCCCTTCTCGGGAGAGGTCGACAATGAGCAGTTCTTC

abundance: -
v_gene: TRBV6-6
j_gene: TRBJ1-1
d_gene: TRBD1
CDR3aa: CASSSPRQGGTEAFF
CDR3nt: TGTGCCAGCAGTTCCCCGAGACAGGGAGGCACTGAAGCTTTCTTT

abundance: -
v_gene: TRBV20-1
j_gene: TRBJ2-7
d_gene: TRBD1
CDR3aa: CSAARTGPSDEQYF
CDR3nt: TGCAGTGCTGCCCGGACAGGGCCAAGCGACGAGCAGTACTTC

abundance: -
v_gene: TRBV20-1
j_gene: TRBJ1-3
d_gene: -
CDR3aa: CSAHTGTADDSSGNTIYF
CDR3nt: TGCAGTGCTCATACCGGGACGGCCGACGACTCATCTGGAAACACCATATATTTT

abundance: -
v_gene: TRBV7-9
j_gene: TRBJ1-2
d_gene: -
CDR3aa: CASNDYTF
CDR3nt: TGTGCCAGCAACGACTACACCTTC

abundance: -
v_gene: TRBV30
j_gene: TRBJ2-1
d_gene: -
CDR3aa: CAWTPQDNEQFF
CDR3nt: TGTGCCTGGACTCCCCAAGACAATGAGCAGTTCTTC

abundance: once
v_gene: TRBV4-1
j_gene: TRBJ1-5
d_gene: -
CDR3aa: CASSHTPGANQPQHF
CDR3nt: TGCGCCAGCAGCCACACACCGGGAGCGAATCAGCCCCAGCATTTT

abundance: -
v_gene: TRBV20-1
j_gene: TRBJ2-7
d_gene: -
CDR3aa: CSAIHSSYEQYF
CDR3nt: TGCAGTGCTATCCACAGTTCCTACGAGCAGTACTTC

abundance: -
v_gene: TRBV2
j_gene: TRBJ1-2
d_gene: TRBD1
CDR3aa: CASSGTGVGNYGYTF
CDR3nt: TGTGCCAGCAGTGGCACAGGGGTAGGAAACTATGGCTACACCTTC

abundance: -
v_gene: TRBV13
j_gene: TRBJ2-7
d_gene: -
CDR3aa: CASSLGIYEQYF
CDR3nt: TGTGCCAGCAGCTTAGGTATCTACGAGCAGTACTTC